Listed below are T cell receptor beta chains from one sample, sequenced in a study of cytomegalovirus exposure and HLA in healthy donors. Sequencing used immunoSEQ multiplex PCR; TCRdb keeps in-frame clones, though not all of them. The repertoire has approximately 290,000 clones, about 80% of them found once; the top ten carry about 0.3%. Sequenced sample: PBMCs. The receptors shown here come from a girl aged 2-10 years in good health and CMV-seronegative. The CDR3 runs from the conserved cysteine through the conserved F or W. A D gene is named only where the DNA matches it firmly. A row's size may be missing; if present it is once, few, many or a size class.

cdr3_aa cdr3_nt d_call j_call v_call clone_size
CSSTHYGETQYF TGTTCCAGCACCCACTACGGGGAGACCCAGTACTTC . TRBJ2-5 TRBV7-9 .
CASSLLGRGEKLFF TGCGCCAGCAGCTTGCTGGGGAGAGGCGAAAAACTGTTTTTT . TRBJ1-4 TRBV5-1 .
CASSLGDREAQPQHF TGTGCCAGCAGCTTGGGCGACAGGGAGGCTCAGCCCCAGCATTTT TRBD1 TRBJ1-5 TRBV5-6 .
CATSRDPQGYTGELFF TGTGCCACCAGCAGAGATCCGCAGGGGTACACCGGGGAGCTGTTTTTT . TRBJ2-2 TRBV15 .
CASSYGLRYTGELFF TGTGCCAGCAGTTACGGCCTCCGATACACCGGGGAGCTGTTTTTT . TRBJ2-2 TRBV6-5 .
CASSPPAGGYNEQFF TGTGCCAGCAGCCCCCCGGCAGGGGGCTACAATGAGCAGTTCTTC TRBD1 TRBJ2-1 TRBV7-2 once
CASSLRGAANSPLHF TGTGCCAGCAGCCTTCGGGGGGCAGCTAATTCACCCCTCCACTTT . TRBJ1-6 TRBV7-8 .
CATLGDGLAGGVTDTQYF TGTGCCACCCTCGGAGACGGACTAGCGGGGGGGGTCACAGATACGCAGTATTTT TRBD2 TRBJ2-3 TRBV2 once
CASSFGQGRLGNTIYF TGTGCCAGCAGCTTCGGACAGGGGAGACTTGGAAACACCATATATTTT TRBD1 TRBJ1-3 TRBV5-6 .
CASILDSPNQPQHF TGTGCCAGCATTCTCGACTCCCCTAATCAGCCCCAGCATTTT . TRBJ1-5 TRBV6-1 .
CASSEARTGRTYGYTF TGTGCCAGCAGTGAAGCCAGGACAGGGCGGACCTATGGCTACACCTTC TRBD1 TRBJ1-2 TRBV2 .
CASSYGGLDGTRYF TGTGCCAGCAGTTACGGGGGACTAGATGGGACCCGGTACTTC TRBD2 TRBJ2-5 TRBV28 .
CASSLSLAGGNYGYTF TGTGCCAGCAGTTTAAGTCTGGCAGGGGGTAACTATGGCTACACCTTC TRBD1 TRBJ1-2 TRBV27 once
CSAKRADNEQFF TGCAGCGCAAAGCGTGCGGACAATGAGCAGTTCTTC . TRBJ2-1 TRBV29-1 .
CASSPGTGGPNTEAFF TGTGCCAGCAGCCCAGGGACAGGGGGACCGAACACTGAAGCTTTCTTT TRBD1 TRBJ1-1 TRBV7-9 .
CASTSLNSGYNEQFF TGTGCCAGCACCTCACTAAATTCTGGTTACAATGAGCAGTTCTTC . TRBJ2-1 TRBV6-5 few
CASSPTGVMEAFF TGTGCCAGCAGCCCGACGGGGGTTATGGAAGCTTTCTTT . TRBJ1-1 TRBV25-1 .
CASSHFSGENTGELFF TGTGCCAGCAGCCATTTCTCGGGGGAGAACACCGGGGAGCTGTTTTTT . TRBJ2-2 TRBV7-6 few
CASSPQGLAPREQYF TGTGCCAGCTCACCACAGGGACTAGCCCCCCGGGAGCAGTACTTC TRBD2 TRBJ2-7 TRBV18 .
CASSGLQDGRTEAFF TGTGCCAGCAGTGGTTTACAGGACGGTAGGACTGAAGCTTTCTTT . TRBJ1-1 TRBV27 .
CASISGGAYNEQFF TGTGCCAGCATCTCGGGGGGGGCCTACAATGAGCAGTTCTTC TRBD2 TRBJ2-1 TRBV6-1 few
CASSLALTGELFF TGTGCCAGCAGCCTAGCGCTCACCGGGGAGCTGTTTTTT . TRBJ2-2 TRBV14 once
CASSLGQGSTGELFF TGTGCCAGCAGCTTAGGGCAGGGAAGCACCGGGGAGCTGTTTTTT . TRBJ2-2 TRBV7-2 .
CASSLAIRQALGEKLFF TGTGCCAGCAGCTTAGCGATCAGACAGGCCCTCGGCGAAAAACTGTTTTTT . TRBJ1-4 TRBV7-9 .
CAWTIQGGNQPQHF TGTGCCTGGACGATTCAGGGTGGAAATCAGCCCCAGCATTTT . TRBJ1-5 TRBV30 .
CASSLGTSGADTQYF TGCGCCAGCAGCTTGGGTACTAGCGGAGCAGATACGCAGTATTTT TRBD2 TRBJ2-3 TRBV5-1 .
CASRPPGLAGYYEQYF TGTGCCAGCAGACCACCGGGACTAGCGGGGTATTACGAGCAGTACTTC TRBD2 TRBJ2-7 TRBV27 few
CVSTGSSYNSPLHF TGTGTCAGCACTGGGAGCTCCTATAATTCACCCCTCCACTTT . TRBJ1-6 TRBV2 few
CAWTGHPNTEAFF TGCGCCTGGACAGGGCACCCAAACACTGAAGCTTTCTTT TRBD1 TRBJ1-1 TRBV30 .
CASSPGQDQETQYF TGCGCCAGCAGTCCAGGACAGGACCAAGAGACCCAGTACTTC TRBD1 TRBJ2-5 TRBV5-1 once
CAWTWDRFPDEQFF TGTGCCTGGACTTGGGACAGGTTCCCCGATGAGCAGTTCTTC TRBD1 TRBJ2-1 TRBV30 .
CASGTSGQETQYF TGCGCCAGCGGGACTAGCGGACAAGAGACCCAGTACTTC TRBD2 TRBJ2-5 TRBV5-1 .